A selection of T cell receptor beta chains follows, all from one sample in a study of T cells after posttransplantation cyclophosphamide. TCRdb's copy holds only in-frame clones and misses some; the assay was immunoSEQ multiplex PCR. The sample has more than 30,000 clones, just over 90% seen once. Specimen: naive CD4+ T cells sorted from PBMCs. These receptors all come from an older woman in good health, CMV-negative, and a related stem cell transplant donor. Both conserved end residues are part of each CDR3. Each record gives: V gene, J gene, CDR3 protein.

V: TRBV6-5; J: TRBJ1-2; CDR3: CASSRTGEDNGYTF
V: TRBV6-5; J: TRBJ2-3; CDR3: CASTHRGSTDTQYF
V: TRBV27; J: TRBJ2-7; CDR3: CASSLRAGGTYEQYF
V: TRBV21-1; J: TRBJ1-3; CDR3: CASSDPDIGNTIYF
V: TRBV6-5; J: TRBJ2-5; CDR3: CASSYGSSRGETQYF
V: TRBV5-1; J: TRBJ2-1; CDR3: CASSLGTGTPSYNEQFF
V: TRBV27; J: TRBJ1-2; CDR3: CASSLSPGGRGYTF
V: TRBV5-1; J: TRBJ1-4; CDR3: CASSLEAGTATPFEKLFF
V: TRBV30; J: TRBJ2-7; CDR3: CAWRSSGGFFYEQYF
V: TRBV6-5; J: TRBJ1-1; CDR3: CASSYGGMNTEAFF
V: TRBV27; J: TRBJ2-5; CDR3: CASSETGKETQYF
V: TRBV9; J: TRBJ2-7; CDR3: CASSVAPGLQAGEQYF
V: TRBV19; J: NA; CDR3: CASSARDYYEQYF
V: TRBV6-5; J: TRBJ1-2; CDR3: CASSRGYGYTF
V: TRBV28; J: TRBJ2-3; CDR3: CASSPSGTGGTDTQYF
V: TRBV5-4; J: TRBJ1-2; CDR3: CASSLEQPLYGYTF
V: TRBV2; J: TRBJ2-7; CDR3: CASSLRSESYEQYF
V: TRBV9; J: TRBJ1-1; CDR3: CASSVKGATGEAFF
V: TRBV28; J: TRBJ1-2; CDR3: CASSLFPGDAYGYTF
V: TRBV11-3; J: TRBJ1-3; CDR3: CASSHEGAGNTIYF
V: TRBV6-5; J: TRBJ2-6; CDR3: CASSYVTVPGANVLTF
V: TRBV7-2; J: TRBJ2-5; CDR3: CASRRTGGETQYF